The next 32 T cell receptor beta chains were all read from a single sample in a study of blood T cell repertoires in COVID-19. Here immunoSEQ multiplex PCR was the method, and the copy in TCRdb shows in-frame clones only, minus some. The sample yields 52,000 or so clones, 90% to 95% seen once. What was sequenced was peripheral blood. All receptors derive from an elderly woman with acute or convalescent COVID-19.

This sequence joins TRBV7-9 and TRBJ1-1; 8 nucleotides align to TRBD1. Trimming at V came to 4 bases and at J to 0 bases, leaving 4 bases not matched to a gene. The germline V gene encodes CDR1 SEHNR and CDR2 FQNEAQ (reference sequence). The CDR3 sequence is 15 residues long. CDR3 nucleotides: TGTGCCAGCAGCTACTCGACAGGGGTGAACACTGAAGCTTTCTTT. Residues: CASSYSTGVNTEAFF.

The chain carries TRBV30 and TRBJ1-2, with D tentatively TRBD1 (6 bases). This CDR3 region has 15 residues. The germline V and J ends were trimmed by 0 bases and 7 bases, with 18 bases remaining between them. Looked up from germline, CDR1 is GTSNPN and CDR2 is SVGIG (reference sequence). CDR3 sequence: CAWSVPGTQTGGYTF. CDR3 nucleotides: TGTGCCTGGAGTGTACCAGGGACACAAACGGGTGGCTACACCTTC.

CDR3 in amino acids: CASSEGGANYGYTF. The CDR3 DNA reads TGTGCCAGCAGCGAAGGGGGAGCTAACTATGGCTACACCTTC. This chain uses TRBV9 with TRBJ1-2; perhaps TRBD1 as D (6 bases). The CDR3 extends over 14 amino acids. Germline CDR1 and CDR2: SGDLS and YYNGEE. Deletions cut 3 bases from V and 0 bases from J, with 9 bases between.

The genes are TRBV18 and TRBJ2-1, with 9 bases lining up with TRBD1. With 1 base clipped from V and 9 bases from J, the junction kept 7 bases outside the gene matches. Germline V CDR1 and CDR2: KGHSH, LQKENI. CDR3 length: 15 residues. In DNA form, the CDR3 reads TGTGCCAGCTCACCACAGGGACAGGGTCAAGGTGAGCAGTTCTTC. Encoded protein: CASSPQGQGQGEQFF. Full variable domain (rest looked up from reference TRBV18 and TRBJ2-1): NAGVMQNPRHLVRRRGQEARLRCSPMKGHSHVYWYRQLPEEGLKFMVYLQKENIIDESGMPKERFSAEFPKEGPSILRIQQVVRGDSAAYFCASSPQGQGQGEQFFGPGTRLTVL.

The genes are TRBV10-3 and TRBJ2-1, with 10 positions matching TRBD1. The CDR3 consists of 15 residues. Germline V gives CDR1 ENHRY, CDR2 SYGVKD. The V gene end was trimmed by 4 bases and the J gene end by 5 bases; junction bases not matched to a gene: 5. CDR3 sequence: CAISAGQGDHNEQFF. In DNA form, the CDR3 reads TGTGCCATCAGTGCCGGACAGGGGGATCACAATGAGCAGTTCTTC.

Worth noting for this clone: Other nucleotide sequences from this sample produce the same CDR3. This chain joins TRBV30 and TRBJ2-1, with 9 bases that match TRBD2. This CDR3 is 15 amino acids long. Germline assignment: CDR1 GTSNPN and CDR2 SVGIG (reference sequence). The V and J ends lost 1 base and 4 bases, in that order; junction bases with no gene match: 5. CDR3 sequence: CAWSGGLAGYNEQFF. For the CDR3, the DNA is TGTGCCTGGAGTGGGGGACTAGCAGGGTACAATGAGCAGTTCTTC.

This rearrangement joins TRBV11-3 to TRBJ2-7; 9 bases are a match to TRBD1. Germline V lookup: CDR1 SGHNT, CDR2 YENEEA. The length of the CDR3 is 14 residues. Losses at the gene ends were 7 bases for V and 2 bases for J; bases not matched to a gene: 6. CDR3 amino acids: CASNGQGPTYEQYF. DNA for the CDR3: TGTGCCAGCAACGGACAGGGGCCAACCTACGAGCAGTACTTC. Combining the CDR3 with reference TRBV11-3 and TRBJ2-7 gives the whole variable domain EAGVVQSPRYKIIEKKQPVAFWCNPISGHNTLYWYLQNLGQGPELLIRYENEEAVDDSQLPKDRFSAERLKGVDSTLKIQPAELGDSAVYLCASNGQGPTYEQYFGPGTRLTVT.

This clone appeared once. This sequence joins TRBV19 and TRBJ1-2; the D is unclear. The germline V gene encodes CDR1 LNHDA and CDR2 SQIVND (reference sequence). Trimming shortened V by 3 bases and J by 5 bases, and 10 bases separated the two germline ends. The CDR3 contains 13 residues. The DNA of the CDR3 is TGTGCCAGTAGTATTCCCCCAGGTTATGGCTACACCTTC. Protein sequence: CASSIPPGYGYTF.

Worth noting for this clone: Distinct nucleotide sequences in the sample also encode this CDR3. The gene calls are TRBV6-5 and TRBJ1-1; 7 bases fit TRBD1. The CDR3 is 15 amino acids. Germline CDR1 reads MNHEY; CDR2 reads SVGAGI. Trimming at V came to 7 bases and at J to 4 bases, leaving 12 bases not matched to a gene. The CDR3 DNA sequence: TGTGCCAGCACCCAGACAGGGAATAGGGTCACTGAAGCTTTCTTT. It specifies CASTQTGNRVTEAFF.

This clone has only a few counts. V usage is TRBV10-2 and J usage is TRBJ1-4, with 10 bases identical to TRBD1. J was trimmed by 4 bases and V by 6 bases; bases with no gene match: 11. This CDR3 is built from 17 residues. Germline V gene data show CDR1 as WSHSY and CDR2 as SAAADI. Here the CDR3 DNA reads TGCGCCAGCAGAAGGGGACAGGGGACCACCATTAATGAAAAACTGTTTTTT. Protein: CASRRGQGTTINEKLFF.

The chain recombines TRBV4-3 with TRBJ2-3; a possible D gene is TRBD2 (6 bases). The germline gives CDR1 LGHNA, CDR2 YSLEER. The CDR3 has 16 amino acids. V lost 3 bases and J lost 3, with 16 bases in between. The CDR3 spells CASSQASTSQTDTQYF. The CDR3 DNA is TGCGCCAGCAGCCAGGCCTCGACTAGTCAAACAGATACGCAGTATTTT.

The chain combines TRBV11-2 with TRBJ1-3; a weak D match, TRBD1 (5 bases). The CDR3 contains 14 residues. V was trimmed by 9 bases and J by 5 bases, leaving 17 bases between them. Germline V gives CDR1 SGHAT, CDR2 FQNNGV. The CDR3 here is CARGTLRIRNTIYF. The CDR3 DNA is TGTGCCAGGGGGACTCTCAGGATCCGAAACACCATATATTTT.

The V and J genes are TRBV5-4 and TRBJ1-2; no clear D gene. Germline CDR1 is SGHNT and CDR2 is YYREEE (reference sequence). The CDR3 extends over 12 amino acids. V lost 2 bases and J 8 bases, leaving 10 bases between the germline ends. DNA of the CDR3: TGTGCCAGCAGCTTAGGAGGTTTCGGCTACACCTTC. Its protein is CASSLGGFGYTF.

The gene calls are TRBV12-3 or TRBV12-4 and TRBJ1-2; a possible D gene is TRBD1 (5 bases). The CDR3 extends over 13 amino acids. V was cut by 5 bases and J by 4 bases, with 11 bases left in between. CDR3 bases: TGTGCCAGCAGTCGGACATCGCTCTATGGCTACACCTTC. Translated: CASSRTSLYGYTF.

This chain links TRBV27 with TRBJ2-2; 11 bases are a match to TRBD2. The length of the CDR3 is 15 residues. With 5 bases clipped from V and 6 bases from J, the junction kept 5 bases outside the gene matches. Germline V gene sequence: CDR1 MNHEY, CDR2 SMNVEV (reference sequence). CDR3 DNA sequence: TGTGCCAGCAGTCATACTAGCGGGAGTCCCGGGGAGCTGTTTTTT. Translated: CASSHTSGSPGELFF.

The chain recombines TRBV19 with TRBJ1-3; D is uncertain. The CDR3 has 14 residues. With 6 bases removed from V and 0 bases from J, the gap between germline ends came to 9 bases. CDR1 is LNHDA, CDR2 SQIVND, per germline (reference sequence). CDR3 loop: CASRTGHSGNTIYF. CDR3 DNA: TGTGCCAGTAGGACGGGTCACTCTGGAAACACCATATATTTT. Combining the CDR3 with reference TRBV19 and TRBJ1-3 gives the whole variable domain DGGITQSPKYLFRKEGQNVTLSCEQNLNHDAMYWYRQDPGQGLRLIYYSQIVNDFQKGDIAEGYSVSREKKESFPLTVTSAQKNPTAFYLCASRTGHSGNTIYFGEGSWLTVV.

In this sample, this clone turned up once. This chain uses TRBV10-3 with TRBJ1-1; D gene uncertain. The CDR3 covers 14 residues. Per the germline V gene, CDR1 is ENHRY and CDR2 is SYGVKD. Trimming cost V 4 bases and J 1 base, with 10 bases left between them. CDR3 DNA: TGTGCCATCAGTGGAAGGCAGGCGAACACTGAAGCTTTCTTT. It translates to CAISGRQANTEAFF.

V gene TRBV29-1 combines with J gene TRBJ1-3, with D possibly matching TRBD1 (6 bases). The CDR3 runs to 16 residues. Per the germline V gene, CDR1 is SQVTM and CDR2 is ANQGSEA. The V gene lost 7 bases and the J gene lost 0 bases, with 19 bases spanning the gap. The CDR3 here is CSAELGQLSSGNTIYF. The CDR3 coding sequence is TGCAGCGCCGAACTAGGACAGTTGAGCTCTGGAAACACCATATATTTT.

This clone came up once. The CDR3 loop is CSVGLAGGGDTQYF. The DNA of the CDR3 is TGCAGCGTGGGACTAGCGGGAGGAGGGGATACGCAGTATTTT. The V and J genes are TRBV29-1 and TRBJ2-3, with 15 positions matching TRBD2. CDR1 and CDR2 from the germline V gene are SQVTM and ANQGSEA. The CDR3 totals 14 residues. Trimming removed 6 bases from V and 6 bases from J; junction bases left unmatched: 4.

The chain recombines TRBV5-1 with TRBJ1-6; D may be TRBD1 (6 bases). V was cut by 4 bases and J by 0 bases, with 14 bases left in between. The CDR3 covers 17 residues. The germline V gene has CDR1 SGHRS and CDR2 YFSETQ. The CDR3 reads CASSEGHPSSYNSPLHF. CDR3 coding DNA: TGCGCCAGCAGCGAGGGACACCCGAGCTCCTATAATTCACCCCTCCACTTT.

This clone showed up just once. The chain has TRBV19 and TRBJ2-2; 10 positions match TRBD2. This CDR3 region has 16 residues. Germline V CDR1 and CDR2: LNHDA, SQIVND (reference sequence). The J segment lost 2 bases and the V segment lost 4 bases, leaving 4 bases of the junction unmatched. The CDR3 loop is CASSRASGSNTGELFF. CDR3 nucleotides: TGTGCCAGTAGTAGAGCTAGCGGGAGCAACACCGGGGAGCTGTTTTTT.

V gene TRBV5-8 combines with J gene TRBJ2-1; the D gene is possibly TRBD2 (6 bases). Trimming pared 0 bases from V and 0 bases from J, leaving 7 bases between. Germline CDR1 and CDR2: SGHTS and YDEGEE. This CDR3 comprises 15 residues. The CDR3 region is CASSLVGGSYNEQFF. CDR3 DNA sequence: TGTGCCAGCAGCTTGGTCGGGGGCTCCTACAATGAGCAGTTCTTC. The full variable domain, completed using reference TRBV5-8 and TRBJ2-1, is EAGVTQSPTHLIKTRGQQATLRCSPISGHTSVYWYQQALGLGLQFLLWYDEGEERNRGNFPPRFSGRQFPNYSSELNVNALELEDSALYLCASSLVGGSYNEQFFGPGTRLTVL.

V gene TRBV4-2 combines with J gene TRBJ2-2; D is unresolved. Germline V CDR1 and CDR2: LGHNA, YNFKEQ. This CDR3 has 13 amino acids. Trimming removed 4 bases at V and 4 bases at J, with 7 bases between. CDR3 nucleotides: TGTGCCAGCAGCCCAATAGTCACCGGGGAGCTGTTTTTT. Amino acid sequence: CASSPIVTGELFF.

The chain is built from TRBV11-3 and TRBJ2-1, with 11 bases aligning to TRBD2. The CDR3 is 14 amino acids. The J segment lost 10 bases and the V segment lost 5 bases, leaving 7 bases of the junction unmatched. Germline V lookup: CDR1 SGHNT, CDR2 YENEEA. The CDR3 loop is CASSLGTSGGEQFF. The CDR3 region has the DNA TGTGCCAGCAGCCTCGGGACTAGCGGAGGGGAGCAGTTCTTC.

V usage is TRBV24-1 and J usage is TRBJ2-3, with D uncertain. Looked up from germline, CDR1 is KGHDR and CDR2 is SFDVKD. There are 16 residues in the CDR3. V lost 3 bases, J lost 3 bases, and 15 bases lay in between. This chain's CDR3 is CATSDPSAPKTDTQYF. CDR3 DNA: TGTGCCACCAGTGATCCCAGTGCCCCAAAAACAGATACGCAGTATTTT.

The V gene is TRBV30, the J gene TRBJ2-7; no clear D gene. CDR3 size: 13 residues. Germline CDR1 and CDR2: GTSNPN and SVGIG (reference sequence). Trimming cost V 3 bases and J 11 bases, with 20 bases left between them. The DNA for the CDR3 is TGTGCCTGGAGGAACCCCAAAACCCGAGCAAAGTACTTC. Translating it yields CAWRNPKTRAKYF.

The rearrangement joins TRBV5-6 to TRBJ2-1; weak D call: TRBD2 (5 bases). Trimming shortened V by 3 bases and J by 4 bases, and 14 bases separated the two germline ends. This CDR3 spans 15 amino acids. The germline gives CDR1 SGHDT, CDR2 YYEEEE. The CDR3, as DNA: TGTGCCAGCAGCTCGGGATTTACGAGGTACAATGAGCAGTTCTTC. Protein: CASSSGFTRYNEQFF.

The chain combines TRBV5-5 with TRBJ2-7, with TRBD2 identical over 7 bases. Germline CDR1 reads SGHKS; CDR2 reads YYEKEE (reference sequence). Trimming took 0 bases from V and 3 from J; bases not matched to a gene: 6. The CDR3 loop spans 15 amino acids. The DNA of the CDR3 is TGTGCCAGCAGCTTGGCGGGGGGACTAAACTACGAGCAGTACTTC. Translated: CASSLAGGLNYEQYF.

The chain employs TRBV4-3 and TRBJ1-3; D gene uncertain. The CDR3 is 16 residues long. Trimming shortened V by 0 bases and J by 4 bases, and 13 bases separated the two germline ends. Germline CDR1 is LGHNA and CDR2 is YSLEER. CDR3 nucleotides: TGCGCCAGCAGCCAAGATTCTGGAGGCGGGGGAAACACCATATATTTT. Encoded protein: CASSQDSGGGGNTIYF.

The chain links TRBV24-1 to TRBJ1-1; a weak D match, TRBD1 (5 bases). V lost 0 bases and J 1 base, leaving 17 bases between the germline ends. Germline CDR1 KGHDR, CDR2 SFDVKD. CDR3 length equals 18 residues. This CDR3 reads CATSDLLLGWGGNTEAFF. The CDR3 nucleotides read TGTGCCACCAGTGATTTGCTCCTGGGATGGGGGGGGAACACTGAAGCTTTCTTT.

V is TRBV7-2 and J is TRBJ1-5, with 9 bases matching TRBD1. CDR3 size: 15 residues. Trimming at V came to 1 base and at J to 7 bases, leaving 5 bases not matched to a gene. In germline, CDR1 is SGHTA, CDR2 FQGNSA. CDR3 in DNA: TGTGCCAGCAGCTTAGGGGGGACAGGGAGCCAGCCCCAGCATTTT. Its translation: CASSLGGTGSQPQHF.

This clone has a single count. The rearrangement links TRBV7-2 to TRBJ1-1; the D is unclear. V gave up 1 base and J gave up 4 bases, with 13 bases separating them. The CDR3 covers 15 residues. Germline CDR1 SGHTA, CDR2 FQGNSA. CDR3 sequence: CASSLDAGPGTEAFF. Written as DNA, the CDR3 is TGTGCCAGCAGCTTAGACGCAGGCCCCGGCACTGAAGCTTTCTTT.